This TCR beta chain is drawn from a study of blood T cell repertoires in COVID-19. About the research overall: Donors in the United States, Italy and Spain gave samples during acute or convalescent COVID-19.

Per the study methods: Estimated nucleated cell counts came from reference gene primer amplification. Measured with immunoSEQ multiplex PCR; TCRdb has only the in-frame clones, and not every one. V and J calls and clone size follow that table, whereas D and trimming were derived from the DNA. The table includes about 120,000 clones, over 70% detected once. With 6 bases clipped from V and 8 bases from J, the junction kept 13 bases outside the gene matches. The CDR3 length is 16 residues. CDR1 and CDR2 from the germline V gene are ENHRY and SYGVKD. Sequenced sample: peripheral blood. The sequence was obtained from a woman aged 45-60 years with acute or convalescent COVID-19. The rearrangement joins TRBV10-3 to TRBJ1-2, with TRBD1 identical over 12 bases. This CDR3 reads CAIRNTGTGGGKGYTF. DNA of the CDR3: TGTGCCATCAGAAATACCGGGACAGGGGGCGGAAAAGGCTACACCTTC.